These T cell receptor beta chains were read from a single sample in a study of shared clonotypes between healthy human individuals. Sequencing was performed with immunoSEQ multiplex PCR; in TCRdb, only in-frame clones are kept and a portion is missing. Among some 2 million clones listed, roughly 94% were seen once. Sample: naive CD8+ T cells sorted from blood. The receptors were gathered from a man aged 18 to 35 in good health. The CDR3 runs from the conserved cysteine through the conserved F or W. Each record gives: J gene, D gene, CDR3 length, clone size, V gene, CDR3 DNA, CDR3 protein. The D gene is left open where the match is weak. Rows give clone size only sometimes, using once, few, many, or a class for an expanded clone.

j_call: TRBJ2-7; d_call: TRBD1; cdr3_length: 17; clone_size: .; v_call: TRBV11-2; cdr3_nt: TGTGCCAGCAGCTTACCCCTGAAGGGGGCTCTGCACTACGAGCAGTACTTC; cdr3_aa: CASSLPLKGALHYEQYF
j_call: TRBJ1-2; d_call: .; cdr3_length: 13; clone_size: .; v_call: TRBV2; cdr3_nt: TGTGCCAGCACGCTTGTACAGGGCCGCGGCTACACCTTC; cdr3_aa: CASTLVQGRGYTF
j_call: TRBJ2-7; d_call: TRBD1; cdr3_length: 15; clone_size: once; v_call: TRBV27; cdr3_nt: TGTGCCAGCAGTACCAACCGGGACAGGCCCTACGAGCAGTACTTC; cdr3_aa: CASSTNRDRPYEQYF
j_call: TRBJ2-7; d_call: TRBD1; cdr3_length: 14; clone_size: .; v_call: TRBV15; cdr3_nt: TGTGCCACCAGCCAGGGACAGGGCTCCTACGAGCAGTACTTC; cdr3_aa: CATSQGQGSYEQYF
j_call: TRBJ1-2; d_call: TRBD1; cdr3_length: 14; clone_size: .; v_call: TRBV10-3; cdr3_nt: TGTGCCATCAGTGAGGACAGGGGGAACTATGGCTACACCTTC; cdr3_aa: CAISEDRGNYGYTF
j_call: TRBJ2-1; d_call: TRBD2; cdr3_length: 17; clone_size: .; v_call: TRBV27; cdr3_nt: TGTGCCAGCAGTCAACAACTAGTAGCGGGAGTCTCCAATGAGCAGTTCTTC; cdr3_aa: CASSQQLVAGVSNEQFF
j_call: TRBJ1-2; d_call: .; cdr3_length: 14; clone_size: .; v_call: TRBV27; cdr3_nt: TGTGCCAGCAGTTCGACTTGGGGGAACTATGGCTACACCTTC; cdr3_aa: CASSSTWGNYGYTF
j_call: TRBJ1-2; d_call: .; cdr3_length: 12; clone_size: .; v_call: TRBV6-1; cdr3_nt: TGTGCCAGCAGTGAGAATAACTATGGCTACACCTTC; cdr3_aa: CASSENNYGYTF
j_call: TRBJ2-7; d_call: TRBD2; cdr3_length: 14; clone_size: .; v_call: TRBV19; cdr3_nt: TGTGCCAGTAGCGTAGCGGGAGAGGGATACGAGCAGTACTTC; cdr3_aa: CASSVAGEGYEQYF
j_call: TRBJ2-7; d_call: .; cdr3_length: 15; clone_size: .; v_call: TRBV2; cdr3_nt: TGTGCCACCGAGAACCGGGACGGAAGCTCCTACGAGCAGTACTTC; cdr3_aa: CATENRDGSSYEQYF
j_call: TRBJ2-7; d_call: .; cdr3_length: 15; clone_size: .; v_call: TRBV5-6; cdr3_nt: TGTGCCAGCAGCTTGTCCCAGGGGCGAGCCTACGAGCAGTACTTC; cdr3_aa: CASSLSQGRAYEQYF
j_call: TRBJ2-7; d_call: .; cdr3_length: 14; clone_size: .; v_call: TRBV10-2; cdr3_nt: TGCGCCAGTGTTGGGGCGGGTTTCGGCTACGAGCAGTACTTC; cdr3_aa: CASVGAGFGYEQYF
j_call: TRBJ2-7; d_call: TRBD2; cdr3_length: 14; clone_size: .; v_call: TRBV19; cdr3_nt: TGTGCCAGCAGATGGACTAGCGGGCCCTACGAGCAGTACTTC; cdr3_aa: CASRWTSGPYEQYF
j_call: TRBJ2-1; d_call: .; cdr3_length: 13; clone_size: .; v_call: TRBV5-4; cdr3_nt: TGTGCCAGCATTCCAGACGGGAACAATGAGCAGTTCTTC; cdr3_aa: CASIPDGNNEQFF
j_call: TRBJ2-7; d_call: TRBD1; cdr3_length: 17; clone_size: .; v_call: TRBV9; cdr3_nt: TGTGCCAGCAGCGCGGGACAGGGGAACGGACCGGGGCTGGAGCAGTACTTC; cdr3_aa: CASSAGQGNGPGLEQYF
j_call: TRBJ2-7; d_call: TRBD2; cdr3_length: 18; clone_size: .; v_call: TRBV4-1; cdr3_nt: TGCGCCAGCAGCCACCTCCGCCCTAGCGGGATGCCCTCCTACGAGCAGTACTTC; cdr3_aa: CASSHLRPSGMPSYEQYF
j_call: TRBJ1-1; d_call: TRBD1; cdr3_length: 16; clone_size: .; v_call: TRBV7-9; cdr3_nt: TGTGCCAGCAGCGGCGGGACAGGGGGCGTATTTGCTGAAGCTTTCTTT; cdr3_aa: CASSGGTGGVFAEAFF
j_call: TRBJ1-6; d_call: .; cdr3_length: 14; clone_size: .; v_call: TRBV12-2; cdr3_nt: TGTGCAAGTCGCTTAGGCAGGGCCCTATCACCCCTCCACTTT; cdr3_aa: CASRLGRALSPLHF
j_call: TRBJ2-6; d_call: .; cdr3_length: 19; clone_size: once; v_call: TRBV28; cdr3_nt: TGTGCCAGCAGTTTTCTCGGGGGGCCATTAATCTCTGGGGCCAACGTCCTGACTTTC; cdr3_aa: CASSFLGGPLISGANVLTF
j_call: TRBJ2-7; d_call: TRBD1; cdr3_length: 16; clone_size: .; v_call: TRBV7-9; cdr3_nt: TGTGCCAGCAGTTCGACCCGGACAGGGGGACCCTACGAGCAGTACTTC; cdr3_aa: CASSSTRTGGPYEQYF
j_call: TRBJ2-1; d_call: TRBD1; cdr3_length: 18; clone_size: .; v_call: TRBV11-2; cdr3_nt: TGTGCCAGCAGCCCAGGGGGTTCGGGATTACCTTCCTACAATGAGCAGTTCTTC; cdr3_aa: CASSPGGSGLPSYNEQFF
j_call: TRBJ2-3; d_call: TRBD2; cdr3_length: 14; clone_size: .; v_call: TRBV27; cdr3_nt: TGTGCCGTCAGGAGCGGGGGTGGTGCAGATACGCAGTATTTT; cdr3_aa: CAVRSGGGADTQYF
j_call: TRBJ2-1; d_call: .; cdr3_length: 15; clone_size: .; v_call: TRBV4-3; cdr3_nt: TGCGCCAGCAGCCGCCGGGACTCCCTATACAATGAGCAGTTCTTC; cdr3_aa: CASSRRDSLYNEQFF
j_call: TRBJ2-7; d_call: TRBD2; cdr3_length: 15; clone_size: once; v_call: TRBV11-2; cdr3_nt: TGTGCCAGCAGCGAAACGGGGGGGGAGTGGTACGAGCAGTACTTC; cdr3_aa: CASSETGGEWYEQYF
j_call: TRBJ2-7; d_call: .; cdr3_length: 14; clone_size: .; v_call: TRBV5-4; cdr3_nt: TGTGCCAGCAGCTTCGGACTCGCCGAATACGAGCAGTACTTC; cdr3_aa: CASSFGLAEYEQYF
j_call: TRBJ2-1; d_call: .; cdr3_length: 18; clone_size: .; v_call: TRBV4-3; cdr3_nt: TGCGCCAGCAGCCAAGCTGTTGGGGAGCCAAGGGAATACAATGAGCAGTTCTTC; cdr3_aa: CASSQAVGEPREYNEQFF
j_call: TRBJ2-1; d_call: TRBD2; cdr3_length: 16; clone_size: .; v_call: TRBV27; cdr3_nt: TGTGCCAGCAGTACCGGACTAGCGGGAGGGCCTGTTGAGCAGTTCTTC; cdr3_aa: CASSTGLAGGPVEQFF
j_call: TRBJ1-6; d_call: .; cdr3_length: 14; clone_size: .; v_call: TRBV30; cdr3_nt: TGTGCCTCCCTGGATCGCTATTATAATTCACCCCTCCACTTT; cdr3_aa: CASLDRYYNSPLHF
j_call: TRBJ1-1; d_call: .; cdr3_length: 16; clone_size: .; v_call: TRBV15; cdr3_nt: TGTGCCACCAGCAGAGATAGGGACGGCCTAGACACTGAAGCTTTCTTT; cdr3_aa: CATSRDRDGLDTEAFF
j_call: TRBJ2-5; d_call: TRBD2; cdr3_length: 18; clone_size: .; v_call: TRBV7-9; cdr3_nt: TGTGCCAGCAGCCTACCCCAAGGACTAGCGGGTCTCTGGGAGACCCAGTACTTC; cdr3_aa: CASSLPQGLAGLWETQYF
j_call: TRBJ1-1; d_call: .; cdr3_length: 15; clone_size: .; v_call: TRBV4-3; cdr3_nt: TGCGCCAGCAGCCAAGACGCCGACCTGAACACTGAAGCTTTCTTT; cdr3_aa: CASSQDADLNTEAFF
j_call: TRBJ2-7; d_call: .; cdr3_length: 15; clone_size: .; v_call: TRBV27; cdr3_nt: TGTGCCAGCAGTTTATCAGGGGAGGCCACCTACGAGCAGTACTTC; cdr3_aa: CASSLSGEATYEQYF
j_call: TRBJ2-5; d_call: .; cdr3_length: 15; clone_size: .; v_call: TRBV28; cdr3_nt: TGTGCCAGCAGACCCCCTTTCGGGGTCGGAGAGACCCAGTACTTC; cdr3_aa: CASRPPFGVGETQYF
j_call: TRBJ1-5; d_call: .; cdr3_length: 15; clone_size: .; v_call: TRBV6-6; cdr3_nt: TGTGCCAGCAGTTACGAGGGGAAAAGCAATCAGCCCCAGCATTTT; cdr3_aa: CASSYEGKSNQPQHF
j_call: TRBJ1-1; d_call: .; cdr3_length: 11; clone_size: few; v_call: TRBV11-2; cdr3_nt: TGTGCCAGCAGCTTGAACACTGAAGCTTTCTTT; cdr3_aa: CASSLNTEAFF
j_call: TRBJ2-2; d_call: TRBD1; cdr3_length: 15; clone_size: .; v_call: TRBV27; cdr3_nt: TGTGCCAGCAGTCCCTCACAGGGGATCACCGGGGAGCTGTTTTTT; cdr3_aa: CASSPSQGITGELFF
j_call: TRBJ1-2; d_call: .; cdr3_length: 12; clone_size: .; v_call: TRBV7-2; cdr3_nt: TGTGCCAGCAGCACGGGGTCCAGTGGCTACACCTTC; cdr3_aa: CASSTGSSGYTF
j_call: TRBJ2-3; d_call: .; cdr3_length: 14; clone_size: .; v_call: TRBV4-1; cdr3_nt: TGCGCCAGCAGCCCCCTCGTCGGGACAGATACGCAGTATTTT; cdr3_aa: CASSPLVGTDTQYF
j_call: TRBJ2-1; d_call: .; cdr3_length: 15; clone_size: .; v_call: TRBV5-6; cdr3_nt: TGTGCCAGCAGCTTTCGGGCTAGCTCCTACAATGAGCAGTTCTTC; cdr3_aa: CASSFRASSYNEQFF
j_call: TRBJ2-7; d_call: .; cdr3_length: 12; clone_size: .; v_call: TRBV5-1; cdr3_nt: TGCGCCAGCAGCGTGGAGGGGGGCGAGCAGTACTTC; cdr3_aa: CASSVEGGEQYF
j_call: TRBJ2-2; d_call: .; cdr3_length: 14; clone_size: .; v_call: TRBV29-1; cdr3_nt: TGCAGCGTAGGCGACAGGTGGAACACCGGGGAGCTGTTTTTT; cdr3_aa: CSVGDRWNTGELFF
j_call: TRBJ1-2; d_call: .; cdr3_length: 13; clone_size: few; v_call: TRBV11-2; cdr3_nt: TGTGCCAGCAGCTTAGAACGGGACTATGGCTACACCTTC; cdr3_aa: CASSLERDYGYTF
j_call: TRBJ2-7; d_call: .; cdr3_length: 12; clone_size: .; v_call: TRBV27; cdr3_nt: TGTGCCAGCCGGGACATCTGGGGCGAGCAGTACTTC; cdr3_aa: CASRDIWGEQYF
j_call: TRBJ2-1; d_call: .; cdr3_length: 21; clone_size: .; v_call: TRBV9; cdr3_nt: TGTGCCAGCAGCGTAGGGGGGGTCGCGGTTCCCACAACAGAGGGCTACAATGAGCAGTTCTTC; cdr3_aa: CASSVGGVAVPTTEGYNEQFF
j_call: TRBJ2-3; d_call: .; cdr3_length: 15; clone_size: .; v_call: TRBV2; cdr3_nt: TGTGCCAGCAGACCCGGGACGACTGGCACAGATACGCAGTATTTT; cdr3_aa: CASRPGTTGTDTQYF
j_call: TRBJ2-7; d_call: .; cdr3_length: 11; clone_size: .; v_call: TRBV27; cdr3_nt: TGTGCCAGCACCGAGGGAGACGAGCAGTACTTC; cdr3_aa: CASTEGDEQYF
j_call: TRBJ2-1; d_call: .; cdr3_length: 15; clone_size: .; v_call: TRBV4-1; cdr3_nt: TGCGCCAGCAGCCAAGGGGTTCAGGTGGGAAATGAGCAGTTCTTC; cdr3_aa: CASSQGVQVGNEQFF
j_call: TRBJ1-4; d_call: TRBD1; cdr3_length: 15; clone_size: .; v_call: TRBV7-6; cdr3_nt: TGTGCCAGCAGTCGGACAGGAATCATGAATGAAAAACTGTTTTTT; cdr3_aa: CASSRTGIMNEKLFF
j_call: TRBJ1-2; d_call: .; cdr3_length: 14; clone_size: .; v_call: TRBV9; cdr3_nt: TGTGCCAGCAGCTTACGGGTCTTCAGGTATGGCTACACCTTC; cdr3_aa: CASSLRVFRYGYTF
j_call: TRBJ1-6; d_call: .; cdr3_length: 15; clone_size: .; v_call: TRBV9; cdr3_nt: TGTGCCAGCAGCGTAGACTCCGGACAGTATTCACCCCTCCACTTT; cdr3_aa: CASSVDSGQYSPLHF